This is a list of T cell receptor beta chains from one sample in a study of blood T cell repertoires in COVID-19. Measured with immunoSEQ multiplex PCR; TCRdb has only the in-frame clones, and not every one. The profile shows fewer than 80,000 clones, about 88% of them singletons. The material sequenced was peripheral blood. The source is a man in his sixties or seventies with acute or convalescent COVID-19. Each CDR3 is given with its conserved first and last residue. D genes are given only for firm matches. Expanded clones get a size class; other rows say once, few or many, or leave the size out.

D,size,J,V,CDR3,DNA
TRBD2,.,TRBJ2-3,TRBV24-1,CATRGGAGGTDTQYF,TGTGCCACCAGAGGGGGAGCGGGGGGCACAGATACGCAGTATTTT
.,.,TRBJ2-5,TRBV5-1,CASSRDSPAETQYF,TGCGCCAGCAGCCGGGACTCTCCGGCAGAGACCCAGTACTTC
.,.,TRBJ2-7,TRBV19,CASSIQGSKHEQYF,TGTGCCAGTAGTATCCAGGGGTCGAAGCACGAGCAGTACTTC
.,.,TRBJ1-6,TRBV6-5,CASTMPGTGNSPLHF,TGTGCCAGCACGATGCCCGGTACGGGTAATTCACCCCTCCACTTT
.,.,TRBJ2-3,TRBV6-5,CAGKTDIAADTQYF,TGTGCCGGGAAGACAGACATTGCAGCCGATACGCAGTATTTT
.,.,TRBJ2-4,TRBV27,CASSSRANF,TGTGCCAGCAGTTCCAGGGCGAACTTC
.,.,TRBJ2-6,TRBV9,CASSPRQVPSGANVLTF,TGTGCCAGCAGCCCTCGACAGGTACCGTCTGGGGCCAACGTCCTGACTTTC
.,medium-sized,TRBJ2-7,TRBV3-1/TRBV3-2,CASSQGLEGEQYF,TGTGCCAGCAGCCAAGGACTAGAAGGCGAGCAGTACTTC
TRBD1,.,TRBJ1-1,TRBV6-5,CASISQGAPEAFF,TGTGCCAGTATCTCCCAGGGGGCCCCTGAAGCTTTCTTT
.,.,TRBJ1-3,TRBV30,CAWSSPLFLSGNTIYF,TGTGCCTGGAGTTCTCCCCTATTTCTCTCTGGAAACACCATATATTTT
TRBD1,.,TRBJ1-2,TRBV6-5,CASSYAGTEYGYTF,TGTGCCAGCAGTTACGCCGGGACAGAGTATGGCTACACCTTC
TRBD2,.,TRBJ2-7,TRBV11-3,CASSLGSAGAYEQYF,TGTGCCAGCAGCTTAGGATCAGCGGGGGCCTACGAGCAGTACTTC
TRBD1,.,TRBJ1-2,TRBV10-3,CAITRTGGPGDGYTF,TGTGCCATCACAAGGACAGGGGGCCCGGGGGATGGCTACACCTTC
.,.,TRBJ2-3,TRBV9,CASSARVGSRGKDTQYF,TGTGCCAGCAGCGCAAGGGTCGGGTCCCGAGGGAAAGATACGCAGTATTTT
.,.,TRBJ2-7,TRBV6-5,CASSLGPGAFYEQYF,TGTGCCAGCAGTCTCGGGCCAGGGGCTTTTTACGAGCAGTACTTC
.,.,TRBJ1-1,TRBV7-9,CASSQNHEATEAFF,TGTGCCAGCAGCCAAAATCACGAGGCCACTGAAGCTTTCTTT
.,few,TRBJ1-4,TRBV10-3,CAISARGTANEKLFF,TGTGCCATCAGTGCAAGGGGTACAGCTAATGAAAAACTGTTTTTT
TRBD1,.,TRBJ2-1,TRBV18,CASSSGTGPYNEQFF,TGTGCCAGCTCATCCGGGACAGGGCCCTACAATGAGCAGTTCTTC
.,once,TRBJ1-2,TRBV4-1,CASSQDLRAYGYTF,TGCGCCAGCAGCCAAGATTTGCGGGCCTATGGCTACACCTTC
TRBD1,.,TRBJ1-2,TRBV7-3,CASSSRTGHGYTF,TGTGCCAGCAGCTCCCGGACAGGGCATGGCTACACCTTC
.,.,TRBJ1-1,TRBV12-3/TRBV12-4,CASSFPNTEAFF,TGTGCCAGCAGTTTTCCAAACACTGAAGCTTTCTTT
.,.,TRBJ2-1,TRBV29-1,CSVEDRRGRDEQFF,TGCAGCGTTGAAGATCGCAGGGGTCGGGATGAGCAGTTCTTC
.,.,TRBJ1-1,TRBV3-1/TRBV3-2,CASSPGGRNTEAFF,TGTGCCAGCAGCCCCGGGGGGAGGAACACTGAAGCTTTCTTT
TRBD1,.,TRBJ2-2,TRBV23-1,CASSQPPQQGEDTGELFF,TGCGCCAGCAGTCAACCGCCCCAGCAGGGGGAAGACACCGGGGAGCTGTTTTTT
TRBD1,.,TRBJ2-7,TRBV7-3,CASSRDRLYEQYF,TGTGCCAGCAGCCGGGACAGACTTTACGAGCAGTACTTC
.,.,TRBJ1-4,TRBV30,CAWRIGPTQKLFF,TGTGCCTGGAGAATTGGGCCTACCCAAAAACTGTTTTTT
.,.,TRBJ1-1,TRBV5-1,CASSLPGLEAFF,TGCGCCAGCAGCTTGCCAGGTTTGGAAGCTTTCTTT
TRBD1,.,TRBJ2-7,TRBV5-1,CASSEQGALEEQYF,TGCGCCAGCAGCGAACAGGGGGCACTGGAGGAGCAGTACTTC
TRBD1,.,TRBJ2-7,TRBV7-9,CASSRGQRIYEQYF,TGTGCCAGCAGCCGGGGACAGAGAATCTACGAGCAGTACTTC
.,.,TRBJ2-7,TRBV3-1/TRBV3-2,CASSPRGAYEQYF,TGTGCCAGCAGCCCCAGGGGAGCCTACGAGCAGTACTTC
TRBD1,once,TRBJ1-2,TRBV27,CASNLRGQGRLYGYTF,TGTGCCAGCAATCTTCGGGGACAGGGGAGGTTGTATGGCTACACCTTC
TRBD2,.,TRBJ2-5,TRBV9,CASSPLAGSETQYF,TGTGCCAGCAGCCCACTAGCGGGGAGCGAGACCCAGTACTTC
TRBD2,once,TRBJ2-3,TRBV24-1,CATSDTSGGAMNTQYF,TGTGCCACCAGTGATACTAGCGGGGGGGCCATGAATACGCAGTATTTT
.,.,TRBJ2-3,TRBV7-2,CASSLVARGGTDTQYF,TGTGCCAGCAGCTTAGTTGCCAGGGGCGGTACAGATACGCAGTATTTT
.,.,TRBJ1-1,TRBV6-6,CATTRDIFTEAFF,TGTGCCACCACGAGGGACATTTTTACTGAAGCTTTCTTT
.,.,TRBJ1-2,TRBV27,CASSLSQANYGYTF,TGTGCCAGCAGTTTGTCACAAGCTAACTATGGCTACACCTTC
.,.,TRBJ1-5,TRBV7-2,CASSRPLGAQHF,TGTGCCAGCAGCCGGCCTCTCGGGGCCCAGCATTTT
.,.,TRBJ1-4,TRBV6-1,CASSDRGRGEKLFF,TGTGCCAGCAGTGACAGGGGTCGAGGTGAAAAACTGTTTTTT
.,.,TRBJ2-1,TRBV14,CASSQDSLGLSGAKATQRNEQFF,TGTGCCAGCAGCCAAGATAGTTTGGGTTTAAGCGGAGCCAAAGCGACCCAACGCAATGAGCAGTTCTTC
.,.,TRBJ2-3,TRBV18,CASSPLDSLGTDTQYF,TGTGCCAGCTCACCCTTGGACAGCCTGGGCACAGATACGCAGTATTTT
TRBD1,once,TRBJ2-2,TRBV18,CASSYVGTGGITGELFF,TGTGCCAGCTCATATGTCGGGACAGGGGGCATCACCGGGGAGCTGTTTTTT
TRBD1,.,TRBJ1-2,TRBV7-9,CASSRQGFRGYTF,TGTGCCAGCAGCCGACAGGGGTTTCGTGGCTACACCTTC
.,.,TRBJ2-2,TRBV18,CASSPQDTPATGELFF,TGTGCCAGCTCACCCCAGGACACGCCGGCGACCGGGGAGCTGTTTTTT
.,.,TRBJ1-1,TRBV5-1,CASSSGLTGGTEAFF,TGCGCCAGCAGCTCAGGACTAACCGGCGGCACTGAAGCTTTCTTT
TRBD1,.,TRBJ2-5,TRBV5-8,CASSLFGTGVQETQYF,TGTGCCAGCAGCTTATTTGGGACAGGGGTCCAAGAGACCCAGTACTTC
TRBD1,.,TRBJ1-3,TRBV9,CASSAGQLSSGNTIYF,TGTGCCAGCAGCGCGGGACAGTTAAGCTCTGGAAACACCATATATTTT
TRBD1,.,TRBJ2-3,TRBV7-3,CASSAPTGASTDTQYF,TGTGCCAGCAGCGCCCCGACAGGGGCTAGCACAGATACGCAGTATTTT
.,.,TRBJ2-1,TRBV28,CASGDQGTYNEQFF,TGTGCCAGCGGCGACCAGGGAACTTACAATGAGCAGTTCTTC
TRBD2,once,TRBJ2-3,TRBV28,CASSLGGVDTQYF,TGTGCCAGCAGTTTGGGGGGGGTAGATACGCAGTATTTT